This T cell receptor beta chain was captured by sequencing in a study of blood T cell repertoires in COVID-19. Study summary: Sources were T cells, B-cell-depleted T cells, or PBMCs; the material itself was cDNA or gDNA.

Clones were sequenced by immunoSEQ multiplex PCR, and TCRdb holds only the in-frame ones, with some missing. The sample includes 95,000 to 100,000 clones, around 85% of them seen just once. CDR1 is SGHNT, CDR2 YYREEE, per germline (reference sequence). V lost 4 bases to trimming and J lost 7 bases, with 15 bases between them. This CDR3 has 13 residues. The clonotype was recovered from a woman in her seventies with active or convalescent COVID-19. The V call is TRBV5-4, the J call TRBJ2-7; the D gene is possibly TRBD1 (6 bases). The sample was peripheral blood. This CDR3 is CASSTDSAREQYF. DNA for the CDR3: TGTGCCAGCAGCACGGACAGCGCGAGAGAGCAGTACTTC.